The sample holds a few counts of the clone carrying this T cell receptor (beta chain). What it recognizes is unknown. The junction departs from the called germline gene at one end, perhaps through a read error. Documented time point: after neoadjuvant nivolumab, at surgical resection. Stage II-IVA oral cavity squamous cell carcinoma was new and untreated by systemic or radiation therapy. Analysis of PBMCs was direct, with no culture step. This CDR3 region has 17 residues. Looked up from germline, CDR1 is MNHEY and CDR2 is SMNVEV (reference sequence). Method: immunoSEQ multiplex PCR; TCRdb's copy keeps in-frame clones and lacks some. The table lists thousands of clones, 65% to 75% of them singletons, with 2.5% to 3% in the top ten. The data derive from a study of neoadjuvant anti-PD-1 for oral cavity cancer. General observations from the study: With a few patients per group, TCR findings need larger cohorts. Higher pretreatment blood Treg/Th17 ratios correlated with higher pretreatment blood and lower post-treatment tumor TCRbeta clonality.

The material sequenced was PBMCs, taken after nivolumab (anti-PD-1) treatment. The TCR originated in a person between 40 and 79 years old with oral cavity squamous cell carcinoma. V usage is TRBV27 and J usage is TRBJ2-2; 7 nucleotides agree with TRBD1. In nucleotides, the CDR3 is TGTGCCAGCAGCACCAGACCGGGACAGCTGAACGCCGGGGAGCTGTTTTTT. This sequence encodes CASSTRPGQLNAGELFF.